The source of this T cell receptor (beta chain) is a study of blood T cell repertoires in COVID-19. Germline V gene data show CDR1 as SGHDT and CDR2 as YYEEEE. This CDR3 is built from 13 residues. After removal of 6 bases from V and 6 bases from J, the junction contained 8 bases not matched to a gene. A single count supports this clone. The assay was immunoSEQ multiplex PCR, and TCRdb's table has in-frame clones only and misses some. Of about 230,000 clones listed, about nine tenths are singletons. The V call is TRBV5-6, the J call TRBJ2-7; 8 positions agree with TRBD2. The source material was peripheral blood. The sequence was collected from a man aged 50-60 years with COVID-19, enrolled during active disease. CDR3 sequence reads: CASTYVAGPEQYF. CDR3 sequence (DNA): TGTGCCAGCACCTATGTAGCGGGACCCGAGCAGTACTTC.